What follows are 2 T cell receptor beta chains derived from one specimen sequenced in a study of T cell responses to AZD1222 COVID-19 vaccine. TCRdb keeps only in-frame clones here, not all; method: immunoSEQ multiplex PCR. The profile shows some 110,000 clones, more than 75% of them singletons. The material was peripheral blood, obtained on day 0 of AZD1222 vaccination. The receptors derive from an adult in good health.

The V gene is TRBV7-3, the J gene TRBJ2-2; D ambiguous. This CDR3 is 15 amino acids long. Trimming removed 5 bases from V and 4 bases from J, with 14 bases in between. The germline V gene encodes CDR1 SGHTA and CDR2 FQGTGA. In nucleotides, the CDR3 is TGTGCCAGCAGCCGATCGGGCCTGGGCACCGGGGAGCTGTTTTTT. It codes for CASSRSGLGTGELFF.

V and J are TRBV4-3 and TRBJ2-5, with 12 nucleotides matching TRBD2. The CDR3 length is 17 residues. After removal of 1 base from V and 5 bases from J, the junction contained 8 bases not matched to a gene. Germline-derived CDR1 and CDR2 are LGHNA and YSLEER. In DNA, the CDR3 is TGCGCCAGCAGCCAAGTCGCGACTAGCGGGAGTACGGAGACCCAGTACTTC. As protein: CASSQVATSGSTETQYF.